The 14 T cell receptor beta chains in this list originate from one sample, sequenced in a study of regulatory T cells in long-lasting Graves disease. Time point reported: newly diagnosed GD, antithyroid drugs for less than 3 months. Preparation of the TCR library used RNA extracted from PBMCs. Construction of the TCR beta libraries employed iRepertoire HTBI primers in conjunction with Arm-PCR of CDR3 regions. Each CDR3 protein is one row after TCRdb ran MiXCR on the multiplex PCR reads. Among hundreds of thousands of distinct CDR3 sequences listed, approximately 15% were seen once. The same specimen was also included in a second study, on T cells in Graves' hyperthyroidism and ophthalmopathy.

The source material was peripheral blood mononuclear cells (PBMCs), sampled at new diagnosis, from a patient treated with antithyroid drugs. These receptors were taken from a woman between 25 and 40 years old with Graves disease.

Concerning this clonotype: A far larger clone is one nucleotide away, so this likely arose from a read error. The chain uses TRBV6-2 or TRBV6-3 and TRBJ2-7, with D perhaps matching TRBD1 (5 bases). CDR3 size: 15 residues. Looked up from germline, CDR1 is MNHEY and CDR2 is SVGEGT. The V end lost 2 bases, the J end lost 7 bases, and 18 bases lay between the germline ends. The CDR3 region has the DNA TGTGCCAGCAGTTACGGGGCTAGAACCTACAATGAGCAGTACTTC. It codes for CASSYGARTYNEQYF.

This rearrangement joins TRBV25-1 to TRBJ2-3, with 8 nucleotides matching TRBD2. The CDR3 is made up of 20 amino acids. V trimming: 6 bases; J trimming: 8 bases; junction bases outside the gene matches: 28. The germline CDR1 and CDR2 sequences are MGHDK and SYGVNS. CDR3 DNA: TGTGCCAGCAGCATCACGGGGGTAGCGGGATTTCTCCCCTTCTTTCGTACGCAGTATTTT. Protein product: CASSITGVAGFLPFFRTQYF.

This clonotype occurred a few times. V is TRBV3-1 and J is TRBJ1-2; D is perhaps TRBD1 (6 bases). Trimming pared 2 bases from V and 4 bases from J, leaving 11 bases between. The CDR3 is made up of 14 amino acids. Germline CDR1 reads LGHDT; CDR2 reads YNNKEL (reference sequence). The CDR3 DNA is TGTGCCAGCAGCCAAAAAAGGACAGCCTATGGCTACACCTTC. It yields the protein CASSQKRTAYGYTF.

This clonotype has ten or more counts. This sequence joins TRBV11-2 and TRBJ2-7, with 7 bases that match TRBD2. Trimming at V came to 4 bases and at J to 2 bases, leaving 20 bases not matched to a gene. Germline V gene data show CDR1 as SGHAT and CDR2 as FQNNGV. The CDR3 sequence is 19 residues long. The CDR3 reads CASSSIRTGGLADPYEQYF. Written as DNA, the CDR3 is TGTGCCAGCAGCTCGATCCGGACTGGGGGTCTAGCGGACCCCTACGAGCAGTACTTC.

This clonotype was recorded once. The chain recombines TRBV6-9 with TRBJ2-3; the D is unclear. This CDR3 comprises 14 residues. Germline CDR1 reads MNHGY; CDR2 reads SVAAGI. V was pared by 4 bases and J by 0 bases, with 8 bases between. CDR3: CASSFFISTDTQYF. CDR3 sequence (DNA): TGTGCCAGCAGTTTCTTTATCAGCACAGATACGCAGTATTTT.

V and J are TRBV14 and TRBJ2-1, with 8 bases that match TRBD2. The trim removed 3 bases at V and 8 bases at J, leaving 12 bases unmatched. Germline V lookup: CDR1 SGHDN, CDR2 FVKESK. CDR3 length equals 16 residues. CDR3 in DNA: TGTGCCAGCAGCCATTTCGTAGCGGGATCTTGGTATGAGCAGTTCTTC. This encodes CASSHFVAGSWYEQFF.

J is TRBJ2-1 and V is TRBV5-1; perhaps D is TRBD1 or TRBD2 (6 bases each). This CDR3 spans 18 amino acids. The germline gives CDR1 SGHRS, CDR2 YFSETQ. With 0 bases removed from V and 8 bases from J, the gap between germline ends came to 24 bases. The chain's CDR3 is CASSLVLGASGVGDEQFF. The DNA for the CDR3 is TGCGCCAGCAGCTTGGTCTTGGGGGCATCGGGAGTAGGCGATGAGCAGTTCTTC.

This clonotype was counted at least ten times. V gene TRBV27 combines with J gene TRBJ2-3; 7 bases map to TRBD2. Trimming at V came to 6 bases and at J to 3 bases, leaving 15 bases not matched to a gene. CDR1 is MNHEY and CDR2 is SMNVEV in the germline V gene (reference sequence). The CDR3 length is 17 residues. CDR3 protein: CASSHNGGSGGTDTQYF. In DNA form, the CDR3 reads TGTGCCAGCAGCCACAACGGCGGGAGTGGGGGTACAGATACGCAGTATTTT.

This clonotype has more than one count but fewer than ten. This chain joins TRBV28 and TRBJ2-7; 7 nucleotides align to TRBD1. The CDR3 is 15 amino acids. V was clipped by 3 bases and J by 1 base; unmatched bases: 6. The V gene's germline CDR1 is MDHEN and CDR2 SYDVKM. CDR3 loop: CASSFGDRLSYEQYF. CDR3 nucleotide sequence: TGTGCCAGCAGTTTCGGGGACAGACTATCCTACGAGCAGTACTTC.

The sample holds a few counts of this clonotype. The chain combines TRBV11-1 with TRBJ2-1; D is perhaps TRBD2 (7 bases). This CDR3 contains 15 residues. Germline V CDR1 and CDR2: SGHAT, FQDESV (reference sequence). Trimming took 1 base from V and 8 from J, leaving 15 bases between them. CDR3 amino acids: CASSLDTGRGYEQFF. The DNA of the CDR3 is TGTGCCAGCAGCTTAGACACAGGGCGGGGGTATGAGCAGTTCTTC.

The genes are TRBV6-2 or TRBV6-3 and TRBJ1-2, with 7 bases matching TRBD1. This CDR3 spans 13 amino acids. CDR1 is MNHEY, CDR2 SVGEGT, per germline. The trim removed 3 bases at V and 8 bases at J, leaving 6 bases unmatched. CDR3 nucleotides: TGTGCCAGCAGTTATTCGACAGGGACCGGCTACACCTTC. Its translation: CASSYSTGTGYTF.

This clonotype appeared a few times. The chain recombines TRBV6-5 with TRBJ2-3, with 7 nucleotides matching TRBD2. The junction had 15 bases not matched to a gene; V was cut back by 0 bases and J by 6 bases. This CDR3 comprises 18 residues. Germline CDR1 is MNHEY and CDR2 is SVGAGI. The DNA of the CDR3 is TGTGCCAGCAGTTACTCTTTTCGGAGGATCGCGGGAGAGGATACGCAGTATTTT. As protein: CASSYSFRRIAGEDTQYF.

The genes are TRBV5-1 and TRBJ1-2; no firm D call. The CDR3 spans 12 residues. V dropped 4 bases and J dropped 8 bases, with 12 bases sitting between them. CDR1 SGHRS and CDR2 YFSETQ come from the germline V gene. CDR3 in DNA: TGCGCCAGCAGCGTATCCCCTGGCGGCTACACCTTC. Protein product: CASSVSPGGYTF.

The gene calls are TRBV19 and TRBJ2-3; 11 bases are a match to TRBD2. The CDR3 is 14 residues long. The V gene's germline CDR1 is LNHDA and CDR2 SQIVND (reference sequence). The J segment lost 3 bases and the V segment lost 6 bases, leaving 2 bases of the junction unmatched. The DNA for the CDR3 is TGTGCCAGTAGGACTAGCGGGAAGACAGATACGCAGTATTTT. Its protein product is CASRTSGKTDTQYF.